This TCR beta chain was documented in a study of cytomegalovirus exposure and HLA in healthy donors. The PCR was carried out with 60 Vbeta primers and 13 Jbeta primers. The protocol was immunoSEQ multiplex PCR, while the TCRdb copy is restricted to in-frame clones and leaves out a portion. The sample has roughly 120,000 clones; roughly 60% are singletons. The sample was PBMCs. The source of this sequence is a man aged 40-55 years in good health and CMV-seropositive.

The CDR3 is CASALQGTGQPQHF. CDR3 sequence (DNA): TGTGCCAGCGCGTTGCAGGGGACCGGTCAGCCCCAGCATTTT. The rearrangement links TRBV10-3 to TRBJ1-5, with a possible D match to TRBD1 (6 bases). CDR1 ENHRY and CDR2 SYGVKD come from the germline V gene. V was cut by 10 bases and J by 6 bases, with 19 bases left in between. The CDR3 spans 14 residues.